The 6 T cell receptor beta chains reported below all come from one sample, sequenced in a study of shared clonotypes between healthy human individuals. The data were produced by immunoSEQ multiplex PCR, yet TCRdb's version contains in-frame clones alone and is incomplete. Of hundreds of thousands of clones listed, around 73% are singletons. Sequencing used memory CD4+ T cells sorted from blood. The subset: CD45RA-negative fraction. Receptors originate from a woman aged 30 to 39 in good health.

The CDR3, as DNA: TGCGCCAGCAGCTTGTCTCAGGGGGTGGGCGCCACCGGGGAGCTGTTTTTT. This sequence encodes CASSLSQGVGATGELFF. This rearrangement joins TRBV5-1 to TRBJ2-2; 7 nucleotides agree with TRBD1. V lost 1 base to trimming and J lost 4 bases; unmatched junction nucleotides: 10. The CDR3 is 17 residues long. In germline, CDR1 is SGHRS, CDR2 YFSETQ.

In DNA form, the CDR3 reads TGTGCCAGCAGTTACGCTTACGAGCAGTACTTC. Its translation is CASSYAYEQYF. J is TRBJ2-7 and V is TRBV6-5; D is unresolved. Between the trimmed V and J ends, which lost 2 bases and 4 bases, there was a span of 3 bases. The CDR3 is made up of 11 amino acids. Germline CDR1 is MNHEY and CDR2 is SVGAGI.

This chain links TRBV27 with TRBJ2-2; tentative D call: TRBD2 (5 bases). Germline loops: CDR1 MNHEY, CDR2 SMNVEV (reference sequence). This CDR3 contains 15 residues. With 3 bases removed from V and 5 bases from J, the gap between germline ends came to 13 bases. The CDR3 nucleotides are TGTGCCAGCAGTTTCTACGGACTGGGGACCGGGGAGCTGTTTTTT. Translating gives CASSFYGLGTGELFF.

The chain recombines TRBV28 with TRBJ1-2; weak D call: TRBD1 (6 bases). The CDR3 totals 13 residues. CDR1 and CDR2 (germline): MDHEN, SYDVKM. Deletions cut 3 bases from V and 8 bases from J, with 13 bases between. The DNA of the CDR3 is TGTGCCAGCAGTTTTACAGGGCTCGGAGGCTACACCTTC. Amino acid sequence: CASSFTGLGGYTF.

The CDR3 bases are TGCGCCAGCAGCCCAAGGAGCCCGGACCCCACTGAAGCTTTCTTT. It specifies CASSPRSPDPTEAFF. The chain joins TRBV5-1 to TRBJ1-1; D call uncertain. Trimming pared 4 bases from V and 4 bases from J, leaving 17 bases between. The CDR3 contains 15 residues. Per germline, CDR1 SGHRS and CDR2 YFSETQ.

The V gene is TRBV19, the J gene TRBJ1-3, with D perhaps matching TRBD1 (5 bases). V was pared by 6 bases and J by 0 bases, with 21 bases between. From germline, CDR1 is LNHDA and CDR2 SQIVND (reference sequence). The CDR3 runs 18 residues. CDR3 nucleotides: TGTGCCAGTAGCCCACGGACATCCGTCTTATCCTCTGGAAACACCATATATTTT. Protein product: CASSPRTSVLSSGNTIYF.